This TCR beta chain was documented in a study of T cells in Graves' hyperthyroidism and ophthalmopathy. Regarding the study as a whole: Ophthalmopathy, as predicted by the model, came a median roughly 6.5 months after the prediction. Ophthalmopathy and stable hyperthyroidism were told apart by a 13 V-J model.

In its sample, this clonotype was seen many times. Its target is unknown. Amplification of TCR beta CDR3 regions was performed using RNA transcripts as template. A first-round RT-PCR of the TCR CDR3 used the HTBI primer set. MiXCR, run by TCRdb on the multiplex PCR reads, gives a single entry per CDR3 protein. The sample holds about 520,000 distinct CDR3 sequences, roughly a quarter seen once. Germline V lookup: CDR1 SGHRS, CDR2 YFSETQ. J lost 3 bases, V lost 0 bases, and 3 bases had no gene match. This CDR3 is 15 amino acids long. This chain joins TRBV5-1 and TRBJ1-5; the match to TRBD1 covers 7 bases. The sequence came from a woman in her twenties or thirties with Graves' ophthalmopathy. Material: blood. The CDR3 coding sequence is TGCGCCAGCAGCTTGGCCGGGACAGTCAATCAGCCCCAGCATTTT. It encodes CASSLAGTVNQPQHF.